The present TCR beta chain was sequenced within a study of shared clonotypes between healthy human individuals. Trimming shortened V by 2 bases and J by 7 bases, and 15 bases separated the two germline ends. This CDR3 spans 15 amino acids. Germline V gene data show CDR1 as SGHAT and CDR2 as FQNNGV. The genomic DNA of each subset was split evenly across several immunoSEQ plates. Profiled with immunoSEQ multiplex PCR; TCRdb holds only in-frame clones, not every one. The table records some 2,500,000 clones, around 90% of them present only once. This receptor was taken from a man younger than 35 in good health. Some clones in this sample may be carry-over from other donors' samples. The sample taken for sequencing was naive CD4+ T cells from PBMCs. The subset was: CD45RA+ positively selected. V is TRBV11-2 and J is TRBJ1-3; D remains ambiguous. DNA of the CDR3: TGTGCCAGCAGCTTATTGACTCGGGGAGCGAACACCATATATTTT. Translation: CASSLLTRGANTIYF.